This T cell receptor (beta chain) emerged from a study of PD-1 blockade in classical Hodgkin lymphoma. The CDR3 has 11 amino acids. Between the trimmed V and J ends, which lost 5 bases and 5 bases, there was a span of 5 bases. CDR1 is SGHVS and CDR2 is FQNEAQ in the germline V gene. Time point reported: cycle 4 day 1 (C4D1), after 5 to 7 weeks of nivolumab. No patient escaped relapse after autologous stem cell transplantation, and brentuximab vedotin exposure varied. Magnetic negative selection, applied to thawed PBMCs, was used to isolate the CD8+ T cells. Data came from immunoSEQ multiplex PCR; TCRdb stores just in-frame clones and leaves some out. The sample has fewer than 3,000 clones, roughly 70% seen once; the top ten hold roughly a quarter.

The sequence was collected from a human donor with classical Hodgkin lymphoma. Sample: CD8+ T cells from blood, taken before the fourth cycle of nivolumab. J is TRBJ2-3 and V is TRBV7-8; no clear D. The CDR3 sequence: CASSQRDTQYF. The DNA of the CDR3 is TGTGCCAGCAGCCAAAGAGATACGCAGTATTTT.